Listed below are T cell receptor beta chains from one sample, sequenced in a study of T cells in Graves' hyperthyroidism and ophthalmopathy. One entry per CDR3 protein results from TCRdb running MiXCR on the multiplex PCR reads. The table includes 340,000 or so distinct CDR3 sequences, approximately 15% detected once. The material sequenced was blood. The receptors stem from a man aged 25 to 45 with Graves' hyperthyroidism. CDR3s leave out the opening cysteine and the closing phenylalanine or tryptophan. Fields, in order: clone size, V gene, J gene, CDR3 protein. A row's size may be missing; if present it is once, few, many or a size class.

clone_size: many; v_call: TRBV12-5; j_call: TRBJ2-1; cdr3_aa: ASGMDGGLYNEQF
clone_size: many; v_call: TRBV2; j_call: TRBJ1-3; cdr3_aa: ASSLTGASSGNTIY
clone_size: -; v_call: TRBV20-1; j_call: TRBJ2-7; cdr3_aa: SAEGSGAHEQY
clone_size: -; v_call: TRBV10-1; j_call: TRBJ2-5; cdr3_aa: ASSPTPGRLSAQY
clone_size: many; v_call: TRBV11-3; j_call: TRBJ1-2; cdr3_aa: ASSSGESGYT
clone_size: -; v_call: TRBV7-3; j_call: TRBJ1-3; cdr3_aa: ASSPGLGNTIY
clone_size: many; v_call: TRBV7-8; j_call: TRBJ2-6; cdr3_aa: ASSLVFGTFKDTGANVLT
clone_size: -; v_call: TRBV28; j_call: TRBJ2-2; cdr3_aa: ASSRKSGQGVTGELF
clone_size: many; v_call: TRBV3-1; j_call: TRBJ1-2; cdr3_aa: ASSHRQAGNYGYT
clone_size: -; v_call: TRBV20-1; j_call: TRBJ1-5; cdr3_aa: SAGADDQPQH
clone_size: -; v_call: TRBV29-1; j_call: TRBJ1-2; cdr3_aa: SVEWRPKGGAYGYT
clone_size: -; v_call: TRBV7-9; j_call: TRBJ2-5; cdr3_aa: ASSLVGSWIRDNPY
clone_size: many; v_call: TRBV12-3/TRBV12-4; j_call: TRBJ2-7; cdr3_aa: ASSLGGRFYEQY
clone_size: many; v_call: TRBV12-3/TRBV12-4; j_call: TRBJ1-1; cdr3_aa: ASSSSRQGGTEAF
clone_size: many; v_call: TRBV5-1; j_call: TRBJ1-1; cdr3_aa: ASSFWGRGTEAF
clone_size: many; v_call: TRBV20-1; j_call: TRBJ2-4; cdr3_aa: SAAGIRLAGRDIQY
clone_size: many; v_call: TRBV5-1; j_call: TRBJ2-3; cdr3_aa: ASRRTSGTDTQY
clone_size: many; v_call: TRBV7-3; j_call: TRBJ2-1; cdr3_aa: ASSPAGWGEQF
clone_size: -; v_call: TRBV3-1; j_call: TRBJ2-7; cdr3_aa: ASSPIGQEQY
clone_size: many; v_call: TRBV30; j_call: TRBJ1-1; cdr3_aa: AWNPGPRAAF
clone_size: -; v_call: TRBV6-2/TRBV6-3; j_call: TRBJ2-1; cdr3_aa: ASSVLTSAENEQF
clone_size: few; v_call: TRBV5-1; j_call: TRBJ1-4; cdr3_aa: ASSLGTGSTNEKLF
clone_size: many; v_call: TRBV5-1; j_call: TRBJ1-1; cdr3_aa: ASSSRWDTEAF
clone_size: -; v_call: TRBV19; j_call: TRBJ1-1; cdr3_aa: ASNLGREAF
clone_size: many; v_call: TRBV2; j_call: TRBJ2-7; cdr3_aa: ASSPLGREGSYEQY
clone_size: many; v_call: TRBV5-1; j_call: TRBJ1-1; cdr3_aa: ASSLTDTEAF
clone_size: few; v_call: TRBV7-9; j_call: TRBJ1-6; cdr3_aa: ASSPGTVGSPLH
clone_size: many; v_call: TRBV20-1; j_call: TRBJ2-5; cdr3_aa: SATRVPGLPAETQY
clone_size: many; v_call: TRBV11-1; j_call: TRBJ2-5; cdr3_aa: ASSRGAGLQETQY
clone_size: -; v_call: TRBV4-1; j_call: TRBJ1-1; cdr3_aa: ASSQEQSNTEAF
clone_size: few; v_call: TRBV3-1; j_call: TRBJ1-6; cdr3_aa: ASSQGWDAGVSPLH
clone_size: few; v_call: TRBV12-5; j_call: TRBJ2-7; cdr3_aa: ASALWRDEQY